This TCR beta chain is from a study of blood T cell repertoires in COVID-19. The germline V gene has CDR1 KGHSH and CDR2 LQKENI. The V and J ends lost 4 bases and 0 bases respectively, with 7 bases between them. The CDR3 consists of 13 residues. Only in-frame clones appear in the TCRdb table, and some are missing; sequencing was by immunoSEQ multiplex PCR. Of about 98,000 clones listed, about 80% were seen once; the top ten hold roughly a tenth. The chain links TRBV18 to TRBJ2-7; D ambiguous. Sequenced sample: peripheral blood. The sequence was obtained from a man between 65 and 80 years old with active or convalescent COVID-19. CDR3: CASSLKSSYEQYF. The CDR3 DNA is TGTGCCAGCTCACTCAAGAGCTCCTACGAGCAGTACTTC.